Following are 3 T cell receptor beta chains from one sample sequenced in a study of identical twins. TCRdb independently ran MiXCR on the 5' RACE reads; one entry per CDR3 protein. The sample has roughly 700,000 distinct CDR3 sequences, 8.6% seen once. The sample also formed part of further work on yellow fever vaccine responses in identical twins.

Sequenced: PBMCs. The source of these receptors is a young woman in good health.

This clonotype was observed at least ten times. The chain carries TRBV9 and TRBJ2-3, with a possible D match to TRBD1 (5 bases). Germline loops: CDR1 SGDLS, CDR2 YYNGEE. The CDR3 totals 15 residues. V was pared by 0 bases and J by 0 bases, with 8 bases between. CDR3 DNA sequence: TGTGCCAGCAGCGTAGAAGGGGCTAGCACAGATACGCAGTATTTT. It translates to CASSVEGASTDTQYF.

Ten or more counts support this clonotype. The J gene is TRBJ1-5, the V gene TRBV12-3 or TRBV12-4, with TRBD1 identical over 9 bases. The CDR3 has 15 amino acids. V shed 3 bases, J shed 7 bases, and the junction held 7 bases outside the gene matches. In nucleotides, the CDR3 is TGTGCCAGCAGTTTGGACAGGGGAGGAGGACAGCCCCAGCATTTT. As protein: CASSLDRGGGQPQHF.

As DNA, the CDR3 is TGTGCCAGTAGTATAATGAGCCCCGGATACGGTGAAGCTTTCTTT. This sequence encodes CASSIMSPGYGEAFF. The V gene is TRBV19, the J gene TRBJ1-1; D remains ambiguous. V lost 2 bases, J lost 7 bases, and 17 bases lay in between. CDR1 LNHDA and CDR2 SQIVND come from the germline V gene (reference sequence). The CDR3 is made up of 15 amino acids.